Below, one T cell receptor (beta chain) is given with its context. Its matching antigen is unknown. Sequencing used immunoSEQ multiplex PCR; TCRdb keeps in-frame clones, though not all of them. The sample lists 120,000 or so clones; 85% to 95% were seen once. CDR3 length equals 13 residues. The V gene lost 8 bases and the J gene lost 9 bases, with 14 bases spanning the gap. The germline V gene has CDR1 SNHLY and CDR2 FYNNEI. The data were obtained in a study of T cell responses to AZD1222 COVID-19 vaccine. Study findings and constraints: Only a handful of AZD1222 recipients, about six in all, had baseline seropositivity.

The receptor was isolated from an adult in good health. The material was peripheral blood, obtained on day 0 of AZD1222 vaccination. V usage is TRBV2 and J usage is TRBJ1-6; no clear D gene. CDR3 DNA sequence: TGTGCCAGCCTATTAGTAGTCGGTTCACCCCTCCACTTT. Residues: CASLLVVGSPLHF.